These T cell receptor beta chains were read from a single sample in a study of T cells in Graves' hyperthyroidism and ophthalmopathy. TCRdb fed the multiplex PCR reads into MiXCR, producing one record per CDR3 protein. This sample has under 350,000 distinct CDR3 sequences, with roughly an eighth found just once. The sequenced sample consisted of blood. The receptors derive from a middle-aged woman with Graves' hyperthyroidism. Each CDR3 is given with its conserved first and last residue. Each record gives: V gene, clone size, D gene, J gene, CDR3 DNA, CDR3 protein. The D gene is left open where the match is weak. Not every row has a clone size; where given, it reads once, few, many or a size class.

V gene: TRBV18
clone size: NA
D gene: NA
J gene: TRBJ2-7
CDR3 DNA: TGTGCCAGCTCACCACTCCCTGCGGGCTACGAGCAGTACTTC
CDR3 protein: CASSPLPAGYEQYF

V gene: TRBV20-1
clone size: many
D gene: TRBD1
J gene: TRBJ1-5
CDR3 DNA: TGCAGTGCAAGTACAGGGGGGACGGGTCAGCCCCAGCATTTT
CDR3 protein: CSASTGGTGQPQHF

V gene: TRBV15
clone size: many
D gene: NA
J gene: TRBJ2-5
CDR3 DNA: TGTGCCACCAGCAGAGACAGCCAAGAGACCCAGTACTTC
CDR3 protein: CATSRDSQETQYF

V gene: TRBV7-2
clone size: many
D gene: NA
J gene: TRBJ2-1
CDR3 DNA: TGTGCCAGCAGCATGGACACCAGACAGTTCTTC
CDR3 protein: CASSMDTRQFF

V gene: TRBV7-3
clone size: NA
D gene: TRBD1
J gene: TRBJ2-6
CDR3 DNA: TGTGCCAGCAGCTTATCGCTGGGACAGGGGGTCTCGGGGGCCAACGTCCTGACTTTC
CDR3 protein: CASSLSLGQGVSGANVLTF

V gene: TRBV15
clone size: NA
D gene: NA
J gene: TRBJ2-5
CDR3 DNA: TGTGCCACCAGCAGAGTACCCATGGGACTAGAGACCCAGTACTTC
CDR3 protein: CATSRVPMGLETQYF

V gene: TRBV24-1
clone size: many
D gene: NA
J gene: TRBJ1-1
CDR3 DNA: TGTGCCACCAGTGAGGGACATCCATTCACTGAAGCTTTCTTT
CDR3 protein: CATSEGHPFTEAFF

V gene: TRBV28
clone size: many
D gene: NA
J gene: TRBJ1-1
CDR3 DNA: TGTGCCAGTCAACAGATGAACACTGAAGCTTTCTTT
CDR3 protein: CASQQMNTEAFF

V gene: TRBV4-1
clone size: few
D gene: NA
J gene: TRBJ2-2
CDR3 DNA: TGCGCCAGCAGCCAAGTCGGAACGAACACCGGGGAGCTGTTTTTT
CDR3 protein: CASSQVGTNTGELFF

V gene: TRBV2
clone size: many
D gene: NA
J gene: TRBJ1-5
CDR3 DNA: TGTGCCAGCAGGGCCAACAGGGCGAGCAATCAGCCCCAGCATTTT
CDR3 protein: CASRANRASNQPQHF

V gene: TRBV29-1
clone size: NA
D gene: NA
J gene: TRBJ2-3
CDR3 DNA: TGCAGCCCAAAGCCGGGACTCCAGAGCACAGATACGCAGTATTTT
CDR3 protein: CSPKPGLQSTDTQYF

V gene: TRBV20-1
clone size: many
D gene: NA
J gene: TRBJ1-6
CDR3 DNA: TGCAGTGCTTCCCGAGGAGGGAATTCACCCCTCCACTTT
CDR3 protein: CSASRGGNSPLHF

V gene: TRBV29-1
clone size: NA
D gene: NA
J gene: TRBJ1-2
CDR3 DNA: TGCAGCGTTTATGCTCCATCTGGTGTGGGTGGCTACACCTTC
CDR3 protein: CSVYAPSGVGGYTF

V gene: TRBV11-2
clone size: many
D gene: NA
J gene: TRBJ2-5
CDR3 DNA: TGTGCCAGCAGCTTAGGACAGAGGGAGACCCAGTACTTC
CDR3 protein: CASSLGQRETQYF

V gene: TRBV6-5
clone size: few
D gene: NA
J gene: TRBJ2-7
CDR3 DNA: TGTGCCAGCAGTTACTCGGCCTACTACGAGCAGTACTTC
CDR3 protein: CASSYSAYYEQYF

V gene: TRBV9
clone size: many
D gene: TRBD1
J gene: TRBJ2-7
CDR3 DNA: TGTGCCAGCAGCGGGGGGACAGCCCGATCCACCGGGGAGCAGTACTTC
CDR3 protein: CASSGGTARSTGEQYF

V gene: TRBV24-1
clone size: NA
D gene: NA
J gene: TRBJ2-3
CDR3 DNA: TGTGCCACCAGTGATTTGGCCCAGGGGGGCTATACGCAGTATTTT
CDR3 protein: CATSDLAQGGYTQYF

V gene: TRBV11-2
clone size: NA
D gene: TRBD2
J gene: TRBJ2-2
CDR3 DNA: TGTGCCAGCAGCCACTGGGGACTAGCGGGAGATCGAGGCGGGGAGCTGTTTTTT
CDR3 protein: CASSHWGLAGDRGGELFF

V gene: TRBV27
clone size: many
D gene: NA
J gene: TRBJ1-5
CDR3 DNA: TGTGCCAGCAGTTTTGGGGCGGCAGGTAGCGCGCAAGGTCAGCCCCAGCATTTT
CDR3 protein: CASSFGAAGSAQGQPQHF

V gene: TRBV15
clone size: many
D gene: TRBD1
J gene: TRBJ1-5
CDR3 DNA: TGTGCCACCAGCAGAGTACAGGGGGCAGGCAATCAGCCCCAGCATTTT
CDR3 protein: CATSRVQGAGNQPQHF

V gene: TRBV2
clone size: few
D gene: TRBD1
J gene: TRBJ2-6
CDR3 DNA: TGTGCCTCACGGCGGGAAACAGGGGGCGGTGGGGCCAACGTCCTGACTTTC
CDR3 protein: CASRRETGGGGANVLTF

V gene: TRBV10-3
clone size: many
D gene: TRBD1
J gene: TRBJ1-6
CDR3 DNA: TGTGCCATCAGTAATACTGCTGGACAGGGGGCAAATTCACCCCTCCACTTT
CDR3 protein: CAISNTAGQGANSPLHF

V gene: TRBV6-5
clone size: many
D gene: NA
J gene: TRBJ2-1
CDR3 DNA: TGTGCCAGCAGTTACTCAGCGGAGCCCAAGGAGCAGTTCTTC
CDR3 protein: CASSYSAEPKEQFF

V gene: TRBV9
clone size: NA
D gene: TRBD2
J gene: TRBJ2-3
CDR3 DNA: TGTGCCAGCAGCCCCCGGACTAGCGGGAAAACAGATACGCAGTATTTT
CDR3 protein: CASSPRTSGKTDTQYF

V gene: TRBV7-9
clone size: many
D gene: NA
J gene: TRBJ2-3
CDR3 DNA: TGTGCCAGCAGCTTCGAATATACGCAGTATTTT
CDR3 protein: CASSFEYTQYF

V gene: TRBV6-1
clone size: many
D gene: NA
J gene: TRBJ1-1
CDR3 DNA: TGTGCCACCCAGGGCCGGAACACTGAAGCTTTCTTT
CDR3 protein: CATQGRNTEAFF

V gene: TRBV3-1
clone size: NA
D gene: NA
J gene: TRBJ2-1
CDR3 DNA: TGTGCCAGCAGCCAATCCAGGGCCAGCATCTCCTACAATGAGCAGTTCTTC
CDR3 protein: CASSQSRASISYNEQFF

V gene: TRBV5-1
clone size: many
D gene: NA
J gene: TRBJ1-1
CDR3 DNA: TGCGCCAGCAGTCAGGGCGACATGAACACTGAAGCTTTCTTT
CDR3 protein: CASSQGDMNTEAFF

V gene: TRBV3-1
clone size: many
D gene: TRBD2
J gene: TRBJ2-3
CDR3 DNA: TGTGCCAGCAGCCCAGGACTAGCGGCCTACACAGATACGCAGTATTTT
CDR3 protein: CASSPGLAAYTDTQYF

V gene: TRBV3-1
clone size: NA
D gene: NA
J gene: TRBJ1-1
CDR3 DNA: TGTGCCAGCAGCACTCGCAGGGAGGCGACTGAAGTTTTCTTT
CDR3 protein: CASSTRREATEVFF

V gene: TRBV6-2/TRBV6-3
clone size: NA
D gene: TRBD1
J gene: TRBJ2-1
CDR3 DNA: TGTGCCAGCAGTACCCAACAGGGGGGTGAGCAGTTCTTC
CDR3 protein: CASSTQQGGEQFF

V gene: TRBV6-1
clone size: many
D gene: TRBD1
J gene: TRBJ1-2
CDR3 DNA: TGTGCCAGCACAGACAGGGCGGCTAAAGGCTACACCTTC
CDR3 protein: CASTDRAAKGYTF

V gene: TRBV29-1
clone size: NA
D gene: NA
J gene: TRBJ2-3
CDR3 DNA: TGCAGCGGTGTGTTGGGCGCGGGGAGCACAGATACGCAGTATTTT
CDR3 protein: CSGVLGAGSTDTQYF

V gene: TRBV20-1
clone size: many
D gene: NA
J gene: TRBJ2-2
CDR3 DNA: TGCAGTGCCGCCCACGGTGGGGGCACCGGGGAGCTGTTTTTT
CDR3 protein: CSAAHGGGTGELFF

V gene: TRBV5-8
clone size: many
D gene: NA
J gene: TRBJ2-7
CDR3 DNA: TGTGCCAGCAGCTTAGGGTTGGGGCACTACGAGCAGTACTTC
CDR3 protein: CASSLGLGHYEQYF

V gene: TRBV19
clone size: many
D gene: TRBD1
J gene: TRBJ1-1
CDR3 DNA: TGTGCCAGTATCTTGAGGCGGACAGGGGGCAAGAACACTGAAGCTTTCTTT
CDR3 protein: CASILRRTGGKNTEAFF

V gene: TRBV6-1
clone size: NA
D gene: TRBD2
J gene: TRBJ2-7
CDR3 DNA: TGTGCCAGCAGTCCGCCGAGTGGCGGGAGTCACGAGCAGTACTTC
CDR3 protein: CASSPPSGGSHEQYF

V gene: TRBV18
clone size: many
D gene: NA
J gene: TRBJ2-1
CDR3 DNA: TGTGCCAGCTCACCACCGCCCACCATCAATGAGCAGTTCTTC
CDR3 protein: CASSPPPTINEQFF

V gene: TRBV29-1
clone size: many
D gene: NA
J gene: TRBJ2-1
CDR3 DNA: TGCAGCGTTGATTCGCGACTAGTTTACAATGAGCAGTTCTTC
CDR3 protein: CSVDSRLVYNEQFF

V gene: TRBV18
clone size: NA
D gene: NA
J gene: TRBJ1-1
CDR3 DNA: TGTGCCAGCTCACTACAGGACTGGAGTGAAGCTTTCTTT
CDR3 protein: CASSLQDWSEAFF